These 31 T cell receptor beta chains originate from one sample sequenced in a study of T cells in Graves' hyperthyroidism and ophthalmopathy. Authors of the study amplified TCR beta CDR3 regions from RNA transcripts. The study used the HTBI primer set for a first-round RT-PCR of the TCR CDR3. TCRdb re-called the multiplex PCR reads through MiXCR, storing one row per CDR3 protein. The sample lists about 200,000 distinct CDR3 sequences; approximately 16% were seen once. Sequenced: blood. Every receptor here comes from a woman aged 45-65 years with Graves' hyperthyroidism.

This clonotype was detected a few times. V is TRBV4-1 and J is TRBJ2-2; the D is unclear. Looked up from germline, CDR1 is MGHRA and CDR2 is YSYEKL. V was pared by 0 bases and J by 7 bases, with 12 bases between. The CDR3 contains 15 residues. CDR3 in amino acids: CASSQEGPFSGELFF. The CDR3 DNA reads as TGCGCCAGCAGCCAAGAAGGGCCGTTCAGCGGGGAGCTGTTTTTT.

There are many counts of this clonotype. The genes are TRBV7-2 and TRBJ1-2, with D unresolved. Germline assignment: CDR1 SGHTA and CDR2 FQGNSA. This CDR3 has 13 residues. Trimming left V 1 base short and J 4 bases short, with 7 bases between. CDR3 amino acids: CASSLGSVYGYTF. CDR3 bases: TGTGCCAGCAGCTTAGGCAGCGTCTATGGCTACACCTTC.

J is TRBJ2-1 and V is TRBV24-1, with D perhaps matching TRBD2 (6 bases). Germline CDR1 KGHDR, CDR2 SFDVKD. The CDR3 covers 17 residues. V lost 3 bases and J lost 8, with 22 bases in between. Here the CDR3 DNA reads TGTGCCACCAGTGATAACGCGGGGCTAGCGACCGGGGATGAGCAGTTCTTC. As protein: CATSDNAGLATGDEQFF.

This clonotype has just a few counts. The V call is TRBV25-1, the J call TRBJ2-4; 10 bases are a match to TRBD1. V lost 6 bases, J lost 7 bases, and 9 bases stayed unmatched. Germline lookup yields CDR1 MGHDK and CDR2 SYGVNS. There are 15 residues in the CDR3. The CDR3 DNA follows: TGTGCCAGCAGCGAGGGACAGGGGAGGTCTAACATTCAGTACTTC. This encodes CASSEGQGRSNIQYF.

This clonotype was seen many times. The chain links TRBV5-8 to TRBJ1-2, with 7 bases that match TRBD1. CDR3 length: 15 amino acids. CDR1 and CDR2 (germline): SGHTS, YDEGEE. The J segment lost 2 bases and the V segment lost 5 bases, leaving 9 bases of the junction unmatched. The CDR3: CASRLQGRSNYGYTF. The DNA for the CDR3 is TGTGCCAGCAGGTTACAGGGGAGGTCGAACTATGGCTACACCTTC.

V is TRBV7-6 and J is TRBJ2-2; D is possibly TRBD2 (8 bases). Germline V gene data show CDR1 as SGHVS and CDR2 as FNYEAQ. The V gene lost 2 bases and the J gene lost 1 base, with 20 bases spanning the gap. This CDR3 comprises 19 residues. The CDR3, as DNA: TGTGCCAGCAGCTTAATCGGGAGGGTCGGACAGGTGAACACCGGGGAGCTGTTTTTT. It specifies CASSLIGRVGQVNTGELFF.

The rearrangement uses TRBV19 and TRBJ2-1; TRBD2 agrees at 10 bases. The V gene end was trimmed by 3 bases and the J gene end by 6 bases; junction bases not matched to a gene: 8. The CDR3 length is 16 residues. CDR1 LNHDA and CDR2 SQIVND come from the germline V gene (reference sequence). The CDR3 DNA is TGTGCCAGTAGTATTAACCCGCTAGCGGGAGTCAATGAGCAGTTCTTC. This gives the protein CASSINPLAGVNEQFF. The variable domain in full, completed from reference TRBV19 and TRBJ2-1, reads DGGITQSPKYLFRKEGQNVTLSCEQNLNHDAMYWYRQDPGQGLRLIYYSQIVNDFQKGDIAEGYSVSREKKESFPLTVTSAQKNPTAFYLCASSINPLAGVNEQFFGPGTRLTVL.

The chain joins TRBV4-1 to TRBJ2-1; D is possibly TRBD1 or TRBD2 (5 bases each). This CDR3 spans 17 amino acids. V lost 0 bases and J 0 bases, leaving 12 bases between the germline ends. The germline V gene has CDR1 MGHRA and CDR2 YSYEKL. DNA of the CDR3: TGCGCCAGCAGCCAAGAGATGGGGACCAGCTCCTACAATGAGCAGTTCTTC. Amino acid sequence: CASSQEMGTSSYNEQFF.

This clonotype has a handful of counts. The rearrangement uses TRBV30 and TRBJ2-5; D not resolved. The CDR3 loop spans 11 amino acids. Germline CDR1 GTSNPN, CDR2 SVGIG (reference sequence). The CDR3 DNA follows: TGTTCTGCAGCCTTCAAAGAGACCCAGTACTTC. Protein product: CSAAFKETQYF.

This clonotype was seen repeatedly, ten times or more. The chain links TRBV20-1 to TRBJ2-5; D is perhaps TRBD1 (9 bases). V was pared by 6 bases and J by 0 bases, with 20 bases between. The CDR3 length is 16 residues. Germline V gene lookup returns CDR1 DFQATT and CDR2 SNEGSKA (reference sequence). CDR3 protein: CSAIREGQGNQETQYF. The CDR3 DNA reads TGCAGTGCCATTCGGGAGGGACAGGGTAACCAAGAGACCCAGTACTTC.

This clonotype was detected ten times or more. The chain joins TRBV7-9 to TRBJ2-3; the D gene is possibly TRBD1 (5 bases). V lost 4 bases and J lost 8, with 19 bases in between. Germline V gene sequence: CDR1 SEHNR, CDR2 FQNEAQ (reference sequence). CDR3 size: 15 residues. The CDR3 DNA sequence: TGTGCCAGCAGCTCCAACCTCCTTCAAGGGGTTACGCAGTATTTT. Translation: CASSSNLLQGVTQYF.

This clonotype was seen many times. The chain links TRBV28 to TRBJ2-3, with D tentatively TRBD2 (5 bases). With 5 bases removed from V and 0 bases from J, the gap between germline ends came to 12 bases. CDR1 MDHEN and CDR2 SYDVKM come from the germline V gene. The CDR3 contains 15 residues. This CDR3 reads CASSKLGVSTDTQYF. In nucleotides, the CDR3 is TGTGCCAGCAGTAAGTTGGGAGTTAGCACAGATACGCAGTATTTT.

Remarks on this clonotype: This may arise from a read error, as a much more abundant clone is one base away. The rearrangement joins TRBV20-1 to TRBJ2-1, with D possibly TRBD2 on 6 matching bases. The CDR3 is 13 amino acids. V was clipped by 1 base and J by 5 bases, with 9 bases between them. Germline V gives CDR1 DFQATT, CDR2 SNEGSKA (reference sequence). CDR3 DNA: TGCAGTGCTAGAGGGGGGACTCACAATGAGCAGTTCTTC. This encodes CSARGGTHNEQFF.

This chain uses TRBV20-1 with TRBJ1-5; perhaps TRBD1 as D (6 bases). The CDR3 is made up of 14 amino acids. Trimming cost V 0 bases and J 5 bases, with 11 bases left between them. Per the germline V gene, CDR1 is DFQATT and CDR2 is SNEGSKA (reference sequence). The CDR3 sequence: CSARDFRGDQPQHF. In DNA, the CDR3 is TGCAGTGCTAGAGATTTTAGGGGGGATCAGCCCCAGCATTTT.

This clonotype was seen repeatedly, ten times or more. CDR3 residues: CASSQRTGREKLFF. For the CDR3, the DNA is TGTGCCAGCAGCCAACGGACGGGACGAGAAAAACTGTTTTTT. The chain uses TRBV3-1 and TRBJ1-4; D perhaps matches TRBD1 (5 bases). The CDR3 extends over 14 amino acids. V dropped 2 bases and J dropped 8 bases, with 12 bases sitting between them. CDR1 LGHDT and CDR2 YNNKEL come from the germline V gene (reference sequence).

V is TRBV14 and J is TRBJ2-3; D is unclear. Trimming took off 6 bases at V and 14 bases at J, with 9 bases between the two ends. Germline assignment: CDR1 SGHDN and CDR2 FVKESK. The length of the CDR3 is 9 residues. This chain's CDR3 is CASRLTRYF. The CDR3 bases are TGTGCCAGCAGGCTAACCCGGTATTTT.

The sample holds many counts of this clonotype. The rearrangement links TRBV7-8 to TRBJ1-5; no firm D call. The CDR3 is 15 residues long. V was trimmed by 3 bases and J by 6 bases, leaving 15 bases between them. The germline CDR1 and CDR2 sequences are SGHVS and FQNEAQ. The CDR3 bases are TGTGCCAGCAGCTTGAGCGGGAATTTGGGTCAGCCCCAGCATTTT. Amino acids: CASSLSGNLGQPQHF.

This clonotype was counted many times. The gene calls are TRBV3-1 and TRBJ1-1; D not resolved. Germline-derived CDR1 and CDR2 are LGHDT and YNNKEL (reference sequence). The CDR3 sequence is 14 residues long. V was shortened by 5 bases and J by 3 bases, with 13 bases between the two germline ends. The CDR3 protein is CASSYLTADTEAFF. DNA for the CDR3: TGTGCCAGCAGCTATTTGACCGCGGACACTGAAGCTTTCTTT.

At least ten counts were recorded for this clonotype. The chain uses TRBV11-3 and TRBJ1-1; no firm D call. CDR1 SGHNT and CDR2 YENEEA come from the germline V gene. Trimming shortened V by 2 bases and J by 0 bases, and 7 bases separated the two germline ends. CDR3 length: 14 amino acids. This CDR3 reads CASSLPDMNTEAFF. CDR3 bases: TGTGCCAGCAGCTTACCAGACATGAACACTGAAGCTTTCTTT.

This clonotype has at least ten counts. V and J are TRBV6-1 and TRBJ2-3, with D perhaps TRBD1 (6 bases). Deletions cut 3 bases from V and 3 bases from J, with 10 bases between. Germline lookup yields CDR1 MNHNS and CDR2 SASEGT. This CDR3 is built from 14 residues. The CDR3 region has the DNA TGTGCCAGCAGTGACAGGGGATGGACAGATACGCAGTATTTT. Protein sequence: CASSDRGWTDTQYF.

Many counts were recorded for this clonotype. The chain joins TRBV10-3 to TRBJ2-7, with D tentatively TRBD2 (6 bases). The germline CDR1 and CDR2 sequences are ENHRY and SYGVKD. This CDR3 region has 12 residues. The germline V and J ends were trimmed by 6 bases and 4 bases, with 10 bases remaining between them. CDR3 nucleotides: TGTGCCATCAGCGGGAGTACTTACGAGCAGTACTTC. Translating it yields CAISGSTYEQYF.

In its sample, this clonotype was seen a few times. This sequence joins TRBV29-1 and TRBJ1-2; 11 bases agree with TRBD1. Germline V gene lookup returns CDR1 SQVTM and CDR2 ANQGSEA. Germline trimming cut 1 base from V and 8 bases from J; bases unmatched to any gene: 6. This CDR3 spans 14 amino acids. The CDR3 DNA follows: TGCAGCGTTGAAGGGACAGGGGGCTTTGGAGGCTACACCTTC. As protein: CSVEGTGGFGGYTF.

The chain uses TRBV2 and TRBJ2-2; 9 positions match TRBD2. V shed 6 bases, J shed 2 bases, and the junction held 7 bases outside the gene matches. The germline V gene encodes CDR1 SNHLY and CDR2 FYNNEI. The CDR3 spans 16 residues. The CDR3 DNA follows: TGTGCCAGCAGCCTAGCGGGGAGGCCCAACACCGGGGAGCTGTTTTTT. Translated, it gives CASSLAGRPNTGELFF.

The chain is built from TRBV7-9 and TRBJ2-7, with D perhaps matching TRBD1 (6 bases). Trimming removed 5 bases at V and 0 bases at J, with 17 bases between. From germline, CDR1 is SEHNR and CDR2 FQNEAQ (reference sequence). The CDR3 has 16 amino acids. CDR3 in DNA: TGTGCCAGCAGCCCTCGAAGGGGGACGGTCTCCTACGAGCAGTACTTC. Amino acid sequence: CASSPRRGTVSYEQYF.

This clonotype was counted at least ten times. V and J are TRBV2 and TRBJ2-5, with TRBD1 identical over 7 bases. Germline values: CDR1 SNHLY, CDR2 FYNNEI. The CDR3 spans 14 residues. V was pared by 6 bases and J by 5 bases, with 9 bases of the junction left unmatched. CDR3 sequence: CASSSQGIIETQYF. CDR3 sequence (DNA): TGTGCCAGCAGCTCACAGGGGATAATCGAGACCCAGTACTTC.

This clonotype qualifies as medium-sized (0.01 to 0.1%). Here the CDR3 DNA reads TGTGCCACCAGCATCGGACAAATCGAGACCCAGTACTTC. Its translation is CATSIGQIETQYF. This sequence joins TRBV15 and TRBJ2-5; tentatively, D is TRBD1 (5 bases). The V end was cut by 4 bases, the J end by 5 bases, with 11 bases between. This CDR3 region has 13 residues. Germline values: CDR1 LNHNV, CDR2 YYDKDF (reference sequence). Filled out from reference TRBV15 and TRBJ2-5, the complete variable domain reads DAMVIQNPRYQVTQFGKPVTLSCSQTLNHNVMYWYQQKSSQAPKLLFHYYDKDFNNEADTPDNFQSRRPNTSFCFLDIRSPGLGDTAMYLCATSIGQIETQYFGPGTRLLVL.

The V gene is TRBV7-2, the J gene TRBJ1-1; D remains ambiguous. CDR1 and CDR2 (germline): SGHTA, FQGNSA. Trimming shortened V by 7 bases and J by 4 bases, and 13 bases separated the two germline ends. The CDR3 loop spans 13 amino acids. DNA for the CDR3: TGTGCCAGCACCCTGGCTGGTCTCACTGAAGCTTTCTTT. Its translation is CASTLAGLTEAFF.

This clonotype occurred many times. The J gene is TRBJ1-6, the V gene TRBV28; unclear D gene. Germline V gene data show CDR1 as MDHEN and CDR2 as SYDVKM. Trimming stripped 7 bases from V and 9 bases from J, with 16 bases between. The CDR3 is 14 residues long. DNA of the CDR3: TGTGCCAGCATTGAAAGTGCCGTGGGTTCACCCCTCCACTTT. Translating gives CASIESAVGSPLHF.

The V and J genes are TRBV9 and TRBJ2-2; perhaps D is TRBD1 or TRBD2 (5 bases each). This CDR3 is 14 amino acids long. Trimming cost V 0 bases and J 7 bases, with 10 bases left between them. CDR1 is SGDLS and CDR2 is YYNGEE in the germline V gene. The CDR3, as DNA: TGTGCCAGCAGCGTAGCTGGGGGTCTCGGGGAGCTGTTTTTT. This translates into CASSVAGGLGELFF. The full variable domain, completed using reference TRBV9 and TRBJ2-2, is DSGVTQTPKHLITATGQRVTLRCSPRSGDLSVYWYQQSLDQGLQFLIQYYNGEERAKGNILERFSAQQFPDLHSELNLSSLELGDSALYFCASSVAGGLGELFFGEGSRLTVL.

The chain employs TRBV5-4 and TRBJ2-1, with D hard to call. The CDR3 is made up of 14 amino acids. CDR1 and CDR2 from the germline V gene are SGHNT and YYREEE (reference sequence). The V end was cut by 2 bases, the J end by 3 bases, with 9 bases between. DNA of the CDR3: TGTGCCAGCAGCTTTAGTAGTAGCTACAATGAGCAGTTCTTC. Translating it yields CASSFSSSYNEQFF. The full variable domain, in which reference TRBV5-4 and TRBJ2-1 provide the parts outside the CDR3, is ETGVTQSPTHLIKTRGQQVTLRCSSQSGHNTVSWYQQALGQGPQFIFQYYREEENGRGNFPPRFSGLQFPNYSSELNVNALELDDSALYLCASSFSSSYNEQFFGPGTRLTVL.

In this sample, this clonotype turned up many times. This chain joins TRBV28 and TRBJ1-4, with D perhaps matching TRBD1 (6 bases). This CDR3 is built from 14 residues. V lost 11 bases and J lost 10, with 23 bases in between. Germline lookup yields CDR1 MDHEN and CDR2 SYDVKM. The CDR3 DNA sequence: TGTGCCGGGGGGGGCGTGGGGGCCGGTGGAAAACTGTTTTTT. This translates into CAGGGVGAGGKLFF.